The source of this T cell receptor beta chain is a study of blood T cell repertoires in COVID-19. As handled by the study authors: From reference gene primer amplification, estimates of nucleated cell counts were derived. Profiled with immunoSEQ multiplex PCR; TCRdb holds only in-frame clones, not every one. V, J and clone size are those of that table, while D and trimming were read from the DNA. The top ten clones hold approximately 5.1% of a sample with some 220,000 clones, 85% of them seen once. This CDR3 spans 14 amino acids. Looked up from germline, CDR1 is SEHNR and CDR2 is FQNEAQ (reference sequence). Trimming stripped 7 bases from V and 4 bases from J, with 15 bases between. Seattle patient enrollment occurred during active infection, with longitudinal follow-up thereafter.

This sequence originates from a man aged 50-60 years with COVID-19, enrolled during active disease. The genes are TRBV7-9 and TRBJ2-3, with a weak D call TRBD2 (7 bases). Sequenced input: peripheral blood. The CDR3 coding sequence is TGTGCCAGCACCCCCATGGGGGGGCCAGATACGCAGTATTTT. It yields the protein CASTPMGGPDTQYF. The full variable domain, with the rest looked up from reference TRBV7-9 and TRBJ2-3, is DTGVSQNPRHKITKRGQNVTFRCDPISEHNRLYWYRQTLGQGPEFLTYFQNEAQLEKSRLLSDRFSAERPKGSFSTLEIQRTEQGDSAMYLCASTPMGGPDTQYFGPGTRLTVL.